This T cell receptor beta chain was captured in a study of T-cell reconstitution after alpha-beta-depleted transplantation in children. Regarding the study as a whole: Two months or so post-transplant, alpha-beta T cells reportedly derived from several hundred expanded graft clones. A year post-transplant, T-cell counts and diversity derived mostly from newly produced T cells. Some patients showed high day-60 TCRbeta diversity, which derived from surviving recipient T cells and thymic progenitors.

This clonotype appeared a few times. Antigen: not known. For TCRbeta, the library was prepared with unique molecular identifiers. TCRdb redid the calling of the PCR reads with MiXCR, one entry per CDR3 protein. The profile covers 500,000 or so distinct CDR3 sequences, with roughly 10% appearing a single time and 13% to 15% taken by the ten largest. The sequencing here drew on PBMCs, mostly from graft donor cells, taken 180 days after TCRalphabeta/CD19-depleted stem cell transplant. This sequence was found in a female patient aged 2-9 years who had a stem cell transplant for aplastic anemia, so the T cells may come from the graft donor.

The CDR3: CSARTLDRPGYTF. CDR3 nucleotides: TGCAGTGCTCGCACATTAGACAGACCTGGCTACACCTTC. The chain couples TRBV20-1 to TRBJ1-2, with D possibly matching TRBD1 (5 bases). Between the trimmed V and J ends, which lost 5 bases and 7 bases, there was a span of 17 bases. The CDR3 is made up of 13 amino acids. The V gene's germline CDR1 is DFQATT and CDR2 SNEGSKA (reference sequence).